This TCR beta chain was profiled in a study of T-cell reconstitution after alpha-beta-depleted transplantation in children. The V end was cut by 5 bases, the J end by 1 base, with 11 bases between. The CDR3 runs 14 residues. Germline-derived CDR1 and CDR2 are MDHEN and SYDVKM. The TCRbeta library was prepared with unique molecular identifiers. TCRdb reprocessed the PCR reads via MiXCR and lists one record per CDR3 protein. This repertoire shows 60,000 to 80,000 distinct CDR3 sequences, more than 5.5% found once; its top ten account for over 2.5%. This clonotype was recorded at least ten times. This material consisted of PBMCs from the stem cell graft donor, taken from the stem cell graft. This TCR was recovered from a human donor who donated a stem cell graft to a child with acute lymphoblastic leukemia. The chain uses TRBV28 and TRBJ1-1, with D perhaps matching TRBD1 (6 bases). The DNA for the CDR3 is TGTGCCAGCAGTCCTGGACAGCCGAACACTGAAGCTTTCTTT. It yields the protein CASSPGQPNTEAFF.